This passage covers 27 T cell receptor beta chains from one sample sequenced in a study of T cells in localized non-small cell lung cancer. Using immunoSEQ multiplex PCR, the repertoire was profiled, and TCRdb retains in-frame clones only, with some absent. The sample has roughly 2,400 clones, 24% seen once. Sequencing used normal lung tissue next to the tumor, obtained before any cancer treatment. Every receptor here comes from a female donor with stage II lung adenocarcinoma.

By share, this clone counts as medium-sized. The V gene is TRBV11-3, the J gene TRBJ2-1; TRBD1 agrees at 9 bases. The V segment lost 5 bases and the J segment 4 bases; nucleotides outside the gene matches: 3. Germline values: CDR1 SGHNT, CDR2 YENEEA. The CDR3 has 14 residues. This CDR3 is CASSAGTGYNEQFF. Written as DNA, the CDR3 is TGTGCCAGCAGCGCCGGGACAGGGTACAATGAGCAGTTCTTC.

The V call is TRBV5-1, the J call TRBJ1-4; TRBD1 might be the D (5 bases). Per germline, CDR1 SGHRS and CDR2 YFSETQ. Trimming shortened V by 2 bases and J by 6 bases, and 14 bases separated the two germline ends. The CDR3 covers 15 residues. The CDR3, as DNA: TGCGCCAGCAGCTTAAAGGGGTTTACGGATGAAAAACTGTTTTTT. Translation gives CASSLKGFTDEKLFF.

The chain recombines TRBV6-7 with TRBJ1-1; D may be TRBD1 (6 bases). TRBV6-7 is placed among ORFs of uncertain function. The CDR3 spans 11 residues. Between the trimmed V and J ends, which lost 8 bases and 5 bases, there was a span of 9 bases. The DNA of the CDR3 is TGTGCCAGCGCCCAGGGGACTGAAGCTTTCTTT. It yields the protein CASAQGTEAFF.

Comments on this clone: This CDR3 is also generated by other DNA sequences in the sample. The chain carries TRBV19 and TRBJ2-5; TRBD1 is a possible D gene (5 bases). V was pared by 2 bases and J by 2 bases, with 6 bases between. The CDR3 loop spans 13 amino acids. Germline assignment: CDR1 LNHDA and CDR2 SQIVND (reference sequence). The CDR3 loop reads CASSIRQQETQYF. CDR3 in DNA: TGTGCCAGTAGTATAAGACAGCAAGAGACCCAGTACTTC.

This chain connects TRBV30 to TRBJ2-1, with D perhaps matching TRBD1 or TRBD2 (6 bases each). V was pared by 2 bases and J by 0 bases, with 17 bases between. The germline CDR1 and CDR2 sequences are GTSNPN and SVGIG (reference sequence). The CDR3 is 17 amino acids. Written as DNA, the CDR3 is TGTGCCTGGAGTATTGGAGGGGGACCAAGCTCCTACAATGAGCAGTTCTTC. Residues: CAWSIGGGPSSYNEQFF.

This clone was found a few times. V usage is TRBV6-8 and J usage is TRBJ2-3; TRBD2 aligns across 9 bases. Germline loops: CDR1 MNHGY, CDR2 SAAAGT. Unmatched junction bases numbered 5, after V lost 10 bases and J lost 6 bases. The length of the CDR3 is 12 residues. CDR3 sequence: CATGTSPDTQYF. The CDR3 nucleotides read TGTGCCACCGGGACTAGCCCGGATACGCAGTATTTT.

This clone was picked up one time. The rearrangement joins TRBV10-2 to TRBJ2-2; 13 nucleotides align to TRBD2. The CDR3 has 16 amino acids. The germline V gene encodes CDR1 WSHSY and CDR2 SAAADI. With V trimmed by 6 bases and J by 3 bases, 4 bases remained unmatched. CDR3 in amino acids: CASRSTSGGYTGELFF. As DNA, the CDR3 is TGCGCCAGCAGATCGACTAGCGGGGGGTACACCGGGGAGCTGTTTTTT.

The chain recombines TRBV29-1 with TRBJ2-7; D is unresolved. Germline CDR1 SQVTM, CDR2 ANQGSEA. V was shortened by 1 base and J by 1 base, with 5 bases between the two germline ends. The CDR3 has 12 residues. The CDR3 here is CSVEAGSYEQYF. In DNA, the CDR3 is TGCAGCGTTGAAGCGGGTTCCTACGAGCAGTACTTC.

The rearrangement uses TRBV19 and TRBJ2-2; D is unresolved. With 4 bases removed from V and 2 bases from J, the gap between germline ends came to 5 bases. This CDR3 region has 13 residues. Looked up from germline, CDR1 is LNHDA and CDR2 is SQIVND (reference sequence). CDR3 sequence reads: CASSNPNTGELFF. CDR3 bases: TGTGCCAGTAGTAACCCTAACACCGGGGAGCTGTTTTTT.

This chain links TRBV9 with TRBJ1-6, with 7 bases identical to TRBD1. The germline gives CDR1 SGDLS, CDR2 YYNGEE. J gave up 8 bases and V 5 bases, and 7 bases lay outside the gene matches. The CDR3 loop spans 14 amino acids. DNA for the CDR3: TGTGCCAGCAGTCGGGACAGAGGGTATTCACCCCTCCACTTT. It translates to CASSRDRGYSPLHF.

This clone was picked up a small number of times. This rearrangement joins TRBV19 to TRBJ2-6, with 7 bases identical to TRBD1. Trimming removed 3 bases from V and 0 bases from J; junction bases left unmatched: 2. The CDR3 runs to 16 residues. Germline V gives CDR1 LNHDA, CDR2 SQIVND (reference sequence). The CDR3 region is CASSIQGVSGANVLTF. The CDR3 DNA follows: TGTGCCAGTAGTATTCAGGGGGTCTCTGGGGCCAACGTCCTGACTTTC.

This clone was detected only a few times. The rearrangement uses TRBV15 and TRBJ1-2; D not certain. Germline loops: CDR1 LNHNV, CDR2 YYDKDF (reference sequence). The V end was cut by 5 bases, the J end by 4 bases, with 17 bases between. The CDR3 runs 15 residues. DNA of the CDR3: TGTGCCACCAGCGCTCGACTCACCGCCCCCTATGGCTACACCTTC. Protein product: CATSARLTAPYGYTF.

This clone came up a few times. The chain uses TRBV2 and TRBJ2-7, with 8 bases identical to TRBD1. Germline trimming cut 6 bases from V and 3 bases from J; bases unmatched to any gene: 10. The CDR3 is 15 residues long. In germline, CDR1 is SNHLY, CDR2 FYNNEI. CDR3 nucleotides: TGTGCCAGCAGCTTCGGGCAGGGGGCGAACTACGAGCAGTACTTC. It codes for CASSFGQGANYEQYF. The full variable domain, completed using reference TRBV2 and TRBJ2-7, is EPEVTQTPSHQVTQMGQEVILRCVPISNHLYFYWYRQILGQKVEFLVSFYNNEISEKSEIFDDQFSVERPDGSNFTLKIRSTKLEDSAMYFCASSFGQGANYEQYFGPGTRLTVT.

Regarding this clone: The junction departs from the called germline gene at one end, perhaps through a read error. The V gene is TRBV6-8, the J gene TRBJ1-3; D is unclear. Germline loops: CDR1 MNHGY, CDR2 SAAAGT. The CDR3 runs to 13 residues. The CDR3 nucleotides read TGTGCCATCAGTGTAGACTCTGGAAACACCATATATTTT. It codes for CAISVDSGNTIYF.

V and J are TRBV29-1 and TRBJ1-4, with D unresolved. Deletions cut 6 bases from V and 5 bases from J, with 19 bases between. CDR1 SQVTM and CDR2 ANQGSEA come from the germline V gene. CDR3 length: 15 amino acids. This chain's CDR3 is CSVNPSGMENEKLFF. DNA of the CDR3: TGCAGCGTGAATCCGTCTGGGATGGAAAATGAAAAACTGTTTTTT.

This clone was seen a handful of times. V and J are TRBV6-8 and TRBJ1-5; 7 nucleotides agree with TRBD1. Germline CDR1 MNHGY, CDR2 SAAAGT. Trimming at V came to 7 bases and at J to 3 bases, leaving 6 bases not matched to a gene. This CDR3 is 14 amino acids long. The CDR3 bases are TGTGCCAGCATTGCGGGACAGTCCAATCAGCCCCAGCATTTT. As protein: CASIAGQSNQPQHF.

The chain links TRBV30 to TRBJ2-7; D ambiguous. Germline V CDR1 and CDR2: GTSNPN, SVGIG (reference sequence). V lost 3 bases, J lost 4 bases, and 10 bases lay in between. The CDR3 has 12 residues. In DNA, the CDR3 is TGTGCCTGGAGCGGTCCTTATTACGAGCAGTACTTC. This codes for CAWSGPYYEQYF.

The CDR3 nucleotides are TGTGCCAGCAGAGAACCGGGGGCTGTCACCGGGGAGCTGTTTTTT. As protein: CASREPGAVTGELFF. This chain connects TRBV2 to TRBJ2-2, with D tentatively TRBD1 or TRBD2 (6 bases each). Between the trimmed V and J ends, which lost 6 bases and 4 bases, there was a span of 15 bases. Germline V lookup: CDR1 SNHLY, CDR2 FYNNEI. The CDR3 is made up of 15 amino acids.

As DNA, the CDR3 is TGTGCCAGCAGTGAAGCGGGGACAGGAGGACGGACTGAAGCTTTCTTT. Residues: CASSEAGTGGRTEAFF. The chain carries TRBV6-1 and TRBJ1-1; 8 bases are shared with TRBD1. The CDR3 runs to 16 residues. CDR1 is MNHNS and CDR2 is SASEGT in the germline V gene. Losses at the gene ends were 0 bases for V and 5 bases for J; bases not matched to a gene: 8.

This clone has just a few counts. The chain links TRBV1 to TRBJ2-2; the D call in the table, TRBD1, was not verified against the DNA. TRBV1 is described as a pseudogene. The CDR3 extends over 13 amino acids. CDR3 sequence: CASSQGRTGGLFF. The CDR3 bases are TGCGCCAGCAGCCAAGGCCGGACAGGGGGGCTGTTTTTT.

By share, this clone counts as medium-sized. The chain carries TRBV11-3 and TRBJ2-5, with a possible D match to TRBD2 (6 bases). V lost 2 bases and J 1 base, leaving 17 bases between the germline ends. This CDR3 region has 17 residues. CDR1 SGHNT and CDR2 YENEEA come from the germline V gene. Written as DNA, the CDR3 is TGTGCCAGCAGCTTAAATCAAGGGGCGGGGCCCCAAGAGACCCAGTACTTC. It is translated as CASSLNQGAGPQETQYF.

This chain connects TRBV11-3 to TRBJ2-6, with TRBD1 as a possible D gene (5 bases). Germline CDR1 SGHNT, CDR2 YENEEA. V dropped 6 bases and J dropped 2 bases, with 11 bases sitting between them. The CDR3 sequence is 15 residues long. The CDR3 protein is CASSFTQAGANVLTF. CDR3 nucleotide sequence: TGTGCCAGCAGTTTTACACAGGCTGGGGCCAACGTCCTGACTTTC.

The chain recombines TRBV19 with TRBJ1-2; D is possibly TRBD1 (5 bases). V was clipped by 5 bases and J by 6 bases, with 25 bases between them. The CDR3 runs 17 residues. In germline, CDR1 is LNHDA, CDR2 SQIVND (reference sequence). The CDR3 loop reads CASSHTSTGQGRNGYTF. CDR3 nucleotides: TGTGCCAGTAGTCATACCTCGACGGGGCAGGGACGAAATGGCTACACCTTC.

This clone is termed large. The V and J genes are TRBV19 and TRBJ1-1; the D gene is possibly TRBD1 (5 bases). The CDR3 length is 14 residues. Germline V gene sequence: CDR1 LNHDA, CDR2 SQIVND (reference sequence). V was shortened by 4 bases and J by 3 bases, with 12 bases between the two germline ends. CDR3 sequence: CASSTGDYYTEAFF. As DNA, the CDR3 is TGTGCCAGTAGTACCGGGGACTACTACACTGAAGCTTTCTTT.

By sample fraction, this clone is medium-sized. One end of the junction varies from germline; a read error may be responsible. The chain has TRBV7-2 and TRBJ1-3; D is undetermined. There are 13 residues in the CDR3. Germline V gives CDR1 SGHTA, CDR2 FQGNSA. Written as DNA, the CDR3 is TGTGCTAGCAGCTTAGGAGCGGGAAACACCATATATTTT. Translating gives CASSLGAGNTIYF.

This clone was seen only a few times. This chain uses TRBV6-8 with TRBJ1-1; 8 bases line up with TRBD1. Germline V gives CDR1 MNHGY, CDR2 SAAAGT. V lost 7 bases and J lost 6; bases outside the gene matches: 16. The CDR3 runs to 16 residues. The CDR3 loop is CASKTGANRGYPEAFF. DNA of the CDR3: TGTGCCAGCAAGACAGGGGCCAATCGTGGGTATCCTGAAGCTTTCTTT.

This clone turned up a few times. J is TRBJ1-3 and V is TRBV11-3, with unresolved D. The germline CDR1 and CDR2 sequences are SGHNT and YENEEA. The CDR3 has 14 amino acids. Trimming cost V 5 bases and J 2 bases, with 10 bases left between them. Here the CDR3 DNA reads TGTGCCAGCAGCCCCTCAGGTGCTGGAAACACCATATATTTT. It codes for CASSPSGAGNTIYF.